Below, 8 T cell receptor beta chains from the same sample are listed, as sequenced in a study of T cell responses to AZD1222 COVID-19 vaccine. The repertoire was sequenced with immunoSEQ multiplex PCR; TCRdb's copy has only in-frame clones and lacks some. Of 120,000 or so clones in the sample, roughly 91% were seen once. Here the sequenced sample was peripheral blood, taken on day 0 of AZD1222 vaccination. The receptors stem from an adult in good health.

CDR3 DNA: TGTGCCAGCAGCTCGGAGATTTCGGAGACCCAGTACTTC. It encodes CASSSEISETQYF. The J gene is TRBJ2-5, the V gene TRBV11-2; D unclear. Germline lookup yields CDR1 SGHAT and CDR2 FQNNGV. Trimming removed 4 bases from V and 5 bases from J, with 11 bases in between. The CDR3 has 13 amino acids.

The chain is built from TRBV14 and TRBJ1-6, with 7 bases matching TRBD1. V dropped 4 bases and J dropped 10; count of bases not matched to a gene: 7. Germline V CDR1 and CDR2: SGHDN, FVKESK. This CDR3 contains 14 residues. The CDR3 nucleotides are TGTGCCAGCAGCCCCGGAGGGGGCGGATCACCCCTCCACTTT. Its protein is CASSPGGGGSPLHF.

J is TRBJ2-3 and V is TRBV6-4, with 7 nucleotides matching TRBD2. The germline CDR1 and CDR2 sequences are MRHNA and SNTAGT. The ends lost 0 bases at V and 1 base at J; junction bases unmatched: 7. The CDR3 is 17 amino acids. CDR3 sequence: CASSDSNYAGGTDTQYF. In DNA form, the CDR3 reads TGTGCCAGCAGTGACTCTAACTATGCGGGGGGCACAGATACGCAGTATTTT.

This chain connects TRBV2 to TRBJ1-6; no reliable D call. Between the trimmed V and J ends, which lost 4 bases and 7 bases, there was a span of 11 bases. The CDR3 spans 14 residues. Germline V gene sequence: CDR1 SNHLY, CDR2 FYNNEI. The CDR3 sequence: CASSVSSMNSPLHF. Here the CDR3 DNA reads TGTGCCAGCAGTGTGTCCAGTATGAATTCACCCCTCCACTTT.

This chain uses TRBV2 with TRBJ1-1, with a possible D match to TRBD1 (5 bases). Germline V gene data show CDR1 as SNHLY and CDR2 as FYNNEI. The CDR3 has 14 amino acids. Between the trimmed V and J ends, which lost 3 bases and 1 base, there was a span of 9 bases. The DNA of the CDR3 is TGTGCCAGCAGTGAGCCAGGGTGGAACACTGAAGCTTTCTTT. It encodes CASSEPGWNTEAFF.

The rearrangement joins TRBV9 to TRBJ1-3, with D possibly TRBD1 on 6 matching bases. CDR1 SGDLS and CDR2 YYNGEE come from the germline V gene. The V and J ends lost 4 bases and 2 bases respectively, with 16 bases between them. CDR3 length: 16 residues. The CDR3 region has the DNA TGTGCCAGCAGCCATCCACAGGGAGGAGCTGGAAACACCATATATTTT. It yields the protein CASSHPQGGAGNTIYF.

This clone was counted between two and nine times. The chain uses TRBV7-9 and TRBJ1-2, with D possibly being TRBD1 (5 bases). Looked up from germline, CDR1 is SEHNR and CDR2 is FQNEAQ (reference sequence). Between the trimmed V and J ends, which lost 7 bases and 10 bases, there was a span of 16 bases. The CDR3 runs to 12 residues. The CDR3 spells CASTRDRNYYTF. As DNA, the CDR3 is TGTGCCAGCACCCGGGACCGAAACTACTACACCTTC.

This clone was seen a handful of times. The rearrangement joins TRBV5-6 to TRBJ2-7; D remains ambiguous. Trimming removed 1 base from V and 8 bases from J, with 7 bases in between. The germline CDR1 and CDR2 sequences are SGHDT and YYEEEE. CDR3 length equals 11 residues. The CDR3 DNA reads TGTGCCAGCAGCTTGTTCGATCAGCAGTACTTC. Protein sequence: CASSLFDQQYF.